These T cell receptor beta chains were read from a single sample in a study of CD8+CD57+ T cells in acquired aplastic anemia. TCRdb processed the reads anew with MiXCR; each CDR3 protein has one entry. The sample carries a few hundred thousand distinct CDR3 sequences, 34% recorded once. The sample taken for sequencing was sorted CD4+, CD8+, or CD8+CD57+ T cells (not recorded which) from PBMCs. These receptors originate from a human donor in good health, serving as a control. CDR3s include the opening cysteine and the closing phenylalanine or tryptophan. D genes are given only for firm matches. A clone size is listed for some rows: how often the clone was seen (once, few, many), or a class if it is expanded.

d_call,v_call,clone_size,j_call,cdr3_aa,cdr3_nt
-,TRBV2,many,TRBJ1-1,CASSSTMNTEAFF,TGTGCCAGCAGTTCCACCATGAACACTGAAGCTTTCTTT
TRBD2,TRBV2,few,TRBJ2-5,CASSPGTINQETQYF,TGTGCCAGCAGTCCCGGGACTATTAATCAGGAGACCCAGTACTTC
-,TRBV18,few,TRBJ2-7,CASSPIHSGEQYF,TGTGCCAGCTCACCAATTCATTCCGGCGAGCAGTACTTC
-,TRBV2,-,TRBJ2-1,CASNRREGNEQFF,TGTGCCAGCAACAGGCGTGAGGGCAATGAGCAGTTCTTC
TRBD2,TRBV24-1,-,TRBJ2-3,CATSDLAGSSSLRGGDTQYF,TGTGCCACCAGTGATTTAGCGGGATCCAGCAGCCTCAGAGGCGGAGATACGCAGTATTTT
TRBD2,TRBV4-2,-,TRBJ2-1,CASSQDVGLAGVSYNEQFF,TGTGCCAGCAGCCAAGATGTGGGGCTAGCGGGAGTCTCCTACAATGAGCAGTTCTTC
-,TRBV10-3,-,TRBJ1-1,CAISAKDTMNTEAFF,TGTGCCATCAGTGCTAAGGACACTATGAACACTGAAGCTTTCTTT
TRBD1,TRBV3-1,few,TRBJ1-6,CASSQDGQGAINSPLHF,TGTGCCAGCAGCCAAGATGGGCAGGGGGCTATCAATTCACCCCTCCACTTT
TRBD1,TRBV7-9,many,TRBJ1-1,CASSPWGRGRMMNTEAFF,TGTGCCAGCAGCCCTTGGGGCAGGGGGCGAATGATGAACACTGAAGCTTTCTTT
-,TRBV18,few,TRBJ2-7,CASSLGLPRYEQYF,TGTGCCAGCTCTCTCGGACTCCCTCGGTACGAGCAGTACTTC
-,TRBV7-9,-,TRBJ1-1,CASSLVLTARALNTEASF,TGTGCCAGCAGCTTAGTATTGACAGCTCGGGCTTTGAACACTGAAGCTTCCTTT
-,TRBV12-3/TRBV12-4,many,TRBJ1-5,CASSLADQPQHF,TGTGCCAGCAGTTTGGCCGATCAGCCCCAGCATTTT
-,TRBV5-5,few,TRBJ1-5,CASSRQFPGSNQPQHF,TGTGCCAGCAGCAGACAGTTCCCAGGTAGCAATCAGCCCCAGCATTTT
TRBD1,TRBV29-1,few,TRBJ2-3,CSVEGDRGRDEYF,TGCAGCGTTGAAGGGGACAGGGGACGGGACGAGTATTTT
-,TRBV7-3,many,TRBJ2-6,CASTRGGSGANVLTF,TGTGCCAGCACCCGTGGGGGTTCTGGGGCCAACGTCCTGACTTTC
-,TRBV7-9,-,TRBJ1-5,CASSLQGYDQPQHF,TGTGCCAGCAGCTTGCAGGGCTACGATCAGCCCCAGCATTTT
-,TRBV20-1,-,TRBJ1-5,CSARGHTGTSNQPQHF,TGCAGTGCTAGAGGCCACACCGGGACCTCCAATCAGCCCCAGCATTTT
-,TRBV7-2,many,TRBJ1-2,CASSLELQGYGYTF,TGTGCCAGCAGCTTAGAGTTGCAGGGCTATGGCTACACCTTC
TRBD1,TRBV24-1,many,TRBJ2-3,CATSDPSGTAKVDTQYF,TGTGCCACCAGTGACCCATCCGGGACAGCGAAGGTAGATACGCAGTATTTT
TRBD2,TRBV4-1,few,TRBJ2-3,CASSQGLAGGSKDTQYF,TGCGCCAGCAGCCAAGGACTAGCGGGAGGGAGTAAAGATACGCAGTATTTT
-,TRBV5-1,-,TRBJ2-7,CASSPRLPGYEQYF,TGCGCCAGCAGCCCCCGGCTCCCGGGCTACGAGCAGTACTTC
-,TRBV12-3/TRBV12-4,-,TRBJ1-4,CASSLRQWSNEKLFF,TGTGCCAGCAGTCTCCGACAGTGGTCAAATGAAAAACTGTTTTTT
-,TRBV20-1,-,TRBJ2-7,CSARTAREQYF,TGCAGTGCCAGGACGGCGCGCGAGCAGTACTTC
TRBD1,TRBV3-1,-,TRBJ1-2,CASRSRGPYGYTF,TGTGCCAGCAGGTCCAGGGGGCCCTATGGCTACACCTTC
-,TRBV10-3,-,TRBJ1-6,CASSSGTRSPLHF,TGTGCCAGCAGTTCTGGGACCCGGTCACCCCTCCACTTT
-,TRBV10-3,few,TRBJ2-2,CASSEEDFTNTGELFF,TGTGCCAGCAGTGAGGAGGACTTCACGAACACCGGGGAGCTGTTTTTT
TRBD2,TRBV24-1,few,TRBJ2-1,CATSDTTSGIYEQFF,TGTGCCACCAGTGATACGACTAGCGGGATCTATGAGCAGTTCTTC
-,TRBV24-1,-,TRBJ1-2,CATSDLTVNYGYTF,TGTGCCACCAGTGATCTGACAGTCAACTATGGCTACACCTTC
-,TRBV5-1,-,TRBJ2-6,CASSLMEGGANVLTF,TGCGCCAGCAGCTTGATGGAAGGTGGGGCCAACGTCCTGACTTTC
-,TRBV18,-,TRBJ1-1,CASSHTYTEAFF,TGTGCCAGCTCCCATACCTACACTGAAGCTTTCTTT
-,TRBV10-3,many,TRBJ1-4,CAISSGLGEKLFF,TGTGCCATCAGCTCCGGGTTGGGTGAAAAACTGTTTTTT
TRBD1,TRBV4-1,few,TRBJ1-2,CAGSLPGQGKGYTF,TGCGCCGGCAGCCTGCCGGGACAGGGGAAGGGCTACACCTTC
TRBD2,TRBV6-4,-,TRBJ2-3,CASSAMAGVQDTQYF,TGTGCCAGCAGTGCTATGGCGGGAGTTCAAGATACGCAGTATTTT
-,TRBV25-1,-,TRBJ1-1,CASSELTGMNTEAFF,TGTGCCAGCAGTGAATTAACAGGCATGAACACTGAAGCTTTCTTT
-,TRBV10-3,many,TRBJ2-1,CAIRTNNEQFF,TGTGCCATCCGGACAAACAATGAGCAGTTCTTC
-,TRBV2,-,TRBJ2-7,CASRRDNSYEQYF,TGTGCCAGCAGGCGGGACAACTCCTACGAGCAGTACTTC
TRBD1,TRBV2,-,TRBJ2-3,CASRWTGADTQYF,TGTGCCAGCAGGTGGACAGGGGCAGATACGCAGTATTTT
-,TRBV30,-,TRBJ2-3,CAWAITNTDTQYF,TGTGCCTGGGCAATTACGAACACAGATACGCAGTATTTT
-,TRBV19,-,TRBJ1-6,CASRGEGNRPLHF,TGTGCCAGTAGAGGGGAAGGCAATCGGCCCCTCCACTTT
-,TRBV7-9,many,TRBJ2-7,CASSQTPRGDYEQYF,TGTGCCAGCAGCCAAACACCTAGAGGGGACTACGAGCAGTACTTC
TRBD2,TRBV10-3,-,TRBJ2-2,CAISWTSGELFF,TGTGCCATCAGTTGGACTAGCGGGGAGCTGTTTTTT
TRBD1,TRBV6-5,many,TRBJ2-7,CASSRQGAGYEQYF,TGTGCCAGCAGTCGCCAGGGGGCAGGATACGAGCAGTACTTC
-,TRBV14,many,TRBJ2-3,CASSQDQSSTDTQYF,TGTGCCAGCAGCCAAGATCAGTCGAGCACAGATACGCAGTATTTT
-,TRBV19,-,TRBJ1-5,CASSIGSASAQPQHF,TGTGCCAGTAGTATAGGGAGTGCCTCGGCTCAGCCCCAGCATTTT
-,TRBV10-1,-,TRBJ2-7,CTSRGRAYEQYF,TGCACCAGCAGGGGCAGGGCCTACGAGCAGTACTTC
TRBD2,TRBV2,-,TRBJ2-3,CASSVSLASDTQYF,TGTGCCAGCAGTGTGTCACTAGCGTCAGATACGCAGTATTTT
TRBD2,TRBV5-1,-,TRBJ2-1,CASSWTSGGHYNEQFF,TGCGCCAGCAGCTGGACTAGCGGGGGGCATTACAATGAGCAGTTCTTC
-,TRBV29-1,-,TRBJ2-1,CSADEKGGFEQFF,TGCAGCGCTGACGAGAAGGGGGGCTTTGAGCAGTTCTTC
TRBD1,TRBV7-8,many,TRBJ1-5,CASSLGRDSYNQPQHF,TGTGCCAGCAGCTTAGGGAGGGACAGCTACAATCAGCCCCAGCATTTT
-,TRBV30,few,TRBJ1-2,CAWSDKWDLGGYTF,TGTGCCTGGAGCGATAAGTGGGACCTCGGTGGCTACACCTTC
-,TRBV2,many,TRBJ2-3,CASSEFREITDTQYF,TGTGCCAGCAGTGAATTTCGGGAGATAACAGATACGCAGTATTTT
TRBD1,TRBV7-9,-,TRBJ1-2,CASSSRDRVHYGYTF,TGTGCCAGCAGCTCCCGGGACAGGGTACACTATGGCTACACCTTC
TRBD1,TRBV18,few,TRBJ1-6,CASALDRGLPLHF,TGTGCCAGCGCACTTGACAGGGGCCTTCCCCTCCACTTT
-,TRBV25-1,many,TRBJ2-1,CASSELQVSYNEQFF,TGTGCCAGCAGTGAATTACAGGTTTCTTACAATGAGCAGTTCTTC
-,TRBV29-1,few,TRBJ1-1,CSVGGDTIKNTEAFF,TGCAGCGTTGGTGGGGACACAATTAAGAACACTGAAGCTTTCTTT
-,TRBV10-3,once,TRBJ1-6,CAISETPF,TGTGCCATCAGTGAGACACCCTTT
-,TRBV6-5,-,TRBJ1-6,CASSLRDVNPPLHF,TGTGCCAGCAGTTTACGGGACGTCAACCCCCCCCTCCACTTT
-,TRBV7-9,-,TRBJ1-6,CGSSCDGGNSPLHF,TGTGGCAGCAGCTGTGATGGCGGAAATTCACCCCTCCACTTT